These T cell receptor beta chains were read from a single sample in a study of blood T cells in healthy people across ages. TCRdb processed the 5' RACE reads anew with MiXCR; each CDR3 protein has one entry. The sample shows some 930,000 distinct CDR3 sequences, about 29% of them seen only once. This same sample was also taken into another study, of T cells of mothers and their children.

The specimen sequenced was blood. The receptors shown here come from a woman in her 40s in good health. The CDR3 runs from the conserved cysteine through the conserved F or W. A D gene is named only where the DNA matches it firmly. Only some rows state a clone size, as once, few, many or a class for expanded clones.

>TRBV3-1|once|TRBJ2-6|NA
CASSQILAGATISGANVLTF
TGTGCCAGCAGCCAAATCTTAGCAGGGGCAACAATCTCTGGGGCCAACGTCCTGACTTTC
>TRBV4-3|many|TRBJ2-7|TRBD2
CASSPGGHRDEQYF
TGCGCCAGCAGCCCGGGGGGGCACAGAGACGAGCAGTACTTC
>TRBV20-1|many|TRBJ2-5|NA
CSASPDSYQETQYF
TGCAGTGCTAGCCCGGACAGCTACCAAGAGACCCAGTACTTC
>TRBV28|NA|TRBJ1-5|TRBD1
CASRGQGSGNNQPQHF
TGTGCCAGCAGGGGACAGGGGAGTGGGAACAATCAGCCCCAGCATTTT
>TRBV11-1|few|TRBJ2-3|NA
CATRLGSTDTQYF
TGTGCCACTCGTTTGGGGTCCACAGATACGCAGTATTTT
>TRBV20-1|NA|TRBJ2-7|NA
CSAGRDITYEQYF
TGCAGTGCTGGCCGGGACATTACCTACGAGCAGTACTTC
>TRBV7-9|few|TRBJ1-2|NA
CASSPRRTVDYGYTF
TGTGCCAGCAGCCCCCGCCGGACAGTCGACTATGGCTACACCTTC
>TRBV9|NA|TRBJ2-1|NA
CASSVGERTEFYEQFF
TGTGCCAGCAGCGTAGGGGAAAGAACCGAGTTCTACGAACAGTTCTTC
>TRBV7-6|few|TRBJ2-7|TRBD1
CASSLGVTGAYEQYF
TGTGCCAGCAGCTTAGGGGTAACAGGGGCCTACGAGCAGTACTTC
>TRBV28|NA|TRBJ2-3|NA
CASSLQVGGTDTQYF
TGTGCCAGCAGTTTACAGGTGGGAGGCACAGATACGCAGTATTTT
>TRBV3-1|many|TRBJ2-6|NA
CASRSTGLSSGANVLTF
TGTGCCAGCAGATCCACAGGGCTATCCTCTGGGGCCAACGTCCTGACTTTC
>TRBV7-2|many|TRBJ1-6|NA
CASRMTGSNSPLHF
TGTGCCAGCAGGATGACAGGTTCTAATTCACCCCTCCACTTT
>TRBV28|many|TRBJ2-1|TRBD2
CASSSAGRDEQFF
TGTGCCAGCAGCTCCGCAGGGAGGGATGAGCAGTTCTTC
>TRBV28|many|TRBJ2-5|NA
CASSFGGQGIETQYF
TGTGCCAGCAGTTTTGGGGGGCAGGGTATAGAGACCCAGTACTTC
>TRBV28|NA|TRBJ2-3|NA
CASSLGFVAGLSTDTQYF
TGTGCCAGCAGTTTAGGGTTTGTGGCGGGCCTCAGCACAGATACGCAGTATTTT
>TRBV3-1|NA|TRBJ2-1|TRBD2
CASSQRLAGYNEQFF
TGTGCCAGCAGCCAACGACTAGCGGGTTACAATGAGCAGTTCTTC
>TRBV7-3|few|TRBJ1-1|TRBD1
CASSATGGGKAFF
TGTGCCAGCAGCGCCACAGGGGGCGGAAAAGCTTTCTTT
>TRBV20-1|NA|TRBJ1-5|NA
CSAGRRATELPQHF
TGCAGTGCTGGCCGACGGGCGACAGAACTGCCCCAGCATTTT
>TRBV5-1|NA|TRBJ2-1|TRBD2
CASSFRGLAANNEQFF
TGCGCCAGCTCATTCCGGGGACTAGCGGCGAACAATGAGCAGTTCTTC
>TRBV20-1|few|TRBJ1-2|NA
CSALKRGYGYTF
TGCAGTGCTCTTAAGAGAGGCTATGGCTACACCTTC
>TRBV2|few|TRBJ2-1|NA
CASSEATADDNEQFF
TGTGCCAGCAGTGAAGCGACAGCTGACGACAATGAGCAGTTCTTC
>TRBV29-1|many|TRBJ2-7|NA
CSAWDTPPEQYF
TGCAGCGCTTGGGACACCCCGCCCGAGCAGTACTTC
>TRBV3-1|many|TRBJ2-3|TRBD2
CASSKGLAAITDTQYF
TGTGCCAGCAGCAAGGGACTAGCGGCCATCACAGATACGCAGTATTTT
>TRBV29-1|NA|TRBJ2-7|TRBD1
CSAITDRGGREQYF
TGCAGCGCTATAACCGACAGGGGAGGTAGGGAGCAGTACTTC
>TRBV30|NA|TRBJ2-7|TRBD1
CAWSQRLTGTATYEQYF
TGTGCCTGGAGTCAGCGGTTGACCGGGACAGCTACCTACGAGCAGTACTTC
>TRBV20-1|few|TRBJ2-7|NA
CSALHMSSYGQYF
TGCAGTGCTCTTCATATGAGCTCCTACGGGCAGTACTTC
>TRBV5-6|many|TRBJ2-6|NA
CASSPETAWGSGANVLTF
TGTGCCAGCAGCCCCGAGACCGCATGGGGCTCTGGGGCCAACGTCCTGACTTTC
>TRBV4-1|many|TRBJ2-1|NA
CASSHALPSSENNEQFF
TGCGCCAGCAGCCACGCCCTCCCTAGCTCGGAAAACAATGAGCAGTTCTTC
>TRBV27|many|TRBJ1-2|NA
CASSLGPGPYGYTF
TGTGCCAGCAGTTTAGGCCCGGGTCCATATGGCTACACCTTC
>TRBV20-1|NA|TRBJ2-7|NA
CSTRVGASFTYEQYF
TGCAGTACTAGGGTGGGGGCCTCCTTTACCTACGAGCAGTACTTC
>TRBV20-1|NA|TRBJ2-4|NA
CSARGSGDLSLLYF
TGCAGTGCTAGAGGCTCTGGGGACCTTTCGTTGCTGTACTTC
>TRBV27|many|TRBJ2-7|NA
CASSSFPQGYSYEQYF
TGTGCCAGCAGTAGCTTCCCCCAGGGCTACTCCTACGAGCAGTACTTC
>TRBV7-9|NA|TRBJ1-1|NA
CASTSSGRRSNTEAFF
TGTGCCAGCACCTCATCAGGGCGCAGGTCGAACACTGAAGCTTTCTTT
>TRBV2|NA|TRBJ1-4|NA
CASSPLVSTNEKLFF
TGTGCCAGCAGCCCCCTCGTTTCAACTAATGAAAAACTGTTTTTT
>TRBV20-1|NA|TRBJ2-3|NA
CSARGLGDTQYF
TGCAGTGCTAGAGGGCTCGGGGATACGCAGTATTTT
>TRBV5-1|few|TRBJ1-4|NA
CASSLAASNEKLFF
TGCGCCAGCAGCTTGGCGGCTTCTAATGAAAAACTGTTTTTT
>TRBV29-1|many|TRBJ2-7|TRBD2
CSVEGASGTPSYEQYF
TGCAGCGTTGAAGGCGCTAGCGGGACCCCCTCCTACGAGCAGTACTTC
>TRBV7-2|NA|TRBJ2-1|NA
CASSPSGQHYNEQFF
TGTGCCAGCAGCCCGAGTGGACAGCACTACAATGAGCAGTTCTTC
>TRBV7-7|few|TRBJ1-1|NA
CASSPSRDTEAFF
TGTGCTAGCAGCCCGAGTCGGGACACTGAAGCTTTCTTT
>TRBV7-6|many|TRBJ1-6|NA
CASSSLADNSPLHF
TGTGCCAGCAGCTCTCTTGCCGATAATTCACCCCTCCACTTT
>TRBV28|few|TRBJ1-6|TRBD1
CASKGTGSPLHF
TGTGCCAGCAAAGGGACAGGGTCACCCCTCCACTTT
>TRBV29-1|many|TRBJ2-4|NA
CSVGGVPLAKNIQYF
TGCAGCGTTGGAGGGGTGCCTTTAGCCAAAAACATTCAGTACTTC
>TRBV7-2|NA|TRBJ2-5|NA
CASSSMETQYF
TGTGCCAGCAGCTCTATGGAGACCCAGTACTTC
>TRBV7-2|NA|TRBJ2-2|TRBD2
CASSLSTSGVGGELFF
TGTGCCAGCAGCTTATCAACCAGCGGGGTTGGCGGGGAGCTGTTTTTT
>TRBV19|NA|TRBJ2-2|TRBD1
CASWDRRGGELFF
TGTGCCAGTTGGGACAGAAGGGGAGGGGAGCTGTTTTTT
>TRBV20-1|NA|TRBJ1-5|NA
CSARDWGRQNQPQHF
TGCAGTGCTAGGGATTGGGGGAGGCAAAATCAGCCCCAGCATTTT
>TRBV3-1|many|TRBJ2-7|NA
CASSPIPSVASYEQYF
TGTGCCAGCAGCCCCATTCCTAGCGTTGCATCGTACGAGCAGTACTTC
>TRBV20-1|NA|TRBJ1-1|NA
CSARDGGRGTEAFF
TGCAGTGCTAGAGATGGGGGCCGAGGCACTGAAGCTTTCTTT
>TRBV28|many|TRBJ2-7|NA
CASRTYFHEQYF
TGTGCCAGCAGGACGTATTTCCACGAGCAGTACTTC
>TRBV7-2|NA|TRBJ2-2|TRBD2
CASSLNGHGGAGTGELFF
TGTGCCAGCAGCTTAAACGGGCACGGGGGGGCTGGCACCGGGGAGCTGTTTTTT
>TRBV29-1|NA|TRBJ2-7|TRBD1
CSMTGDTYEQYF
TGCAGCATGACAGGGGACACCTACGAGCAGTACTTC
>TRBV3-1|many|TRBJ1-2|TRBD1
CASTQTGGDYGYTF
TGTGCCAGCACCCAGACAGGGGGCGACTATGGCTACACCTTC
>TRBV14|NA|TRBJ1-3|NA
CASSQDRAAPSSGNTIYF
TGTGCCAGCAGCCAAGATCGTGCGGCTCCGAGCTCTGGAAACACCATATATTTT
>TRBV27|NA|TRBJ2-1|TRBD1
CASSPARQGMDEQFF
TGTGCCAGCAGTCCTGCCCGACAGGGAATGGATGAGCAGTTCTTC
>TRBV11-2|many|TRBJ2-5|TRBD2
CASSLTTSGDRETQYF
TGTGCCAGCAGCCTGACGACTAGCGGGGACAGGGAGACCCAGTACTTC
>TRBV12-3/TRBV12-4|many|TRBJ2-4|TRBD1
CASSSLPGQGPLAKNIQYF
TGTGCCAGCAGTTCGCTCCCGGGACAGGGCCCCTTAGCCAAAAACATTCAGTACTTC